The present T cell receptor (beta chain) was sequenced within a study of T cell repertoires in cytomegalovirus infection. Study results and caveats: Carriers of CMV and the relevant HLA type were discriminated by public TCR beta frequency. HLA-C-restricted CMV-specific TCR beta clonotypes were dominant in the ex vivo response.

Remarks on this clonotype: What it recognizes is unknown.

This CDR3 comprises 15 residues. V gave up 0 bases and J gave up 0 bases, with 8 bases separating them. The germline gives CDR1 LNHNV, CDR2 YYDKDF (reference sequence). TCRdb reprocessed the reads with MiXCR, giving one entry per CDR3 protein. The data hold 740,000 or so distinct CDR3 sequences, with less than 40% observed a single time. The genes are TRBV15 and TRBJ2-5, with D possibly TRBD1 on 5 matching bases. Material for sequencing was PBMCs. The source is a human donor in good health (CMV status not recorded). Some clones in this sample may be carry-over from other donors' samples. The CDR3 DNA reads as TGTGCCACCAGCAGAGATGGGGCGGACCAAGAGACCCAGTACTTC. Encoded protein: CATSRDGADQETQYF.